This T cell receptor beta chain was captured in a study of T cell repertoires in cytomegalovirus infection. Study-wide context: CMV epitopes that were recently identified and HLA-C-restricted were used alongside well-studied HLA-B-restricted ones. CMV infection together with matching HLA type was indicated by public TCR beta signatures.

TCRdb called the reads again in MiXCR, with one record for every CDR3 protein. The sample carries roughly 120,000 distinct CDR3 sequences, 30% to 40% recorded once. Study outcomes and limitations: Clonotype analysis showed dominance of the ex vivo response by HLA-C-restricted CMV-specific TCR beta clonotypes.

Many counts were recorded for this clonotype. The antigen is undetermined. The source is a human donor in good health (CMV status not recorded). Some clones in this sample may be carry-over from other donors' samples. The source material was CD8+ T cells from cultured PBMCs, sampled from culture after CMV antigen stimulation.

The CDR3 region has the DNA TGTGCCAGCAGTTTGAGGCCAGGGGTTGCCGGGGAGCTGTTTTTT. It codes for CASSLRPGVAGELFF. The V and J genes are TRBV12-3 or TRBV12-4 and TRBJ2-2, with a tentative D call TRBD1 (6 bases). CDR3 length: 15 residues. V lost 3 bases and J lost 6, with 14 bases in between.